These 16 T cell receptor beta chains were sequenced from one sample in a study of cytomegalovirus exposure and HLA in healthy donors. This table comes from immunoSEQ multiplex PCR, and its TCRdb copy is limited to in-frame clones, with some not included. Here the sample spans around 120,000 clones, roughly 89% being singletons. Sequenced sample: PBMCs. Receptor source: a woman aged 18-35 years in good health and CMV-seronegative.

This sequence joins TRBV28 and TRBJ2-3; 13 bases fit TRBD2. V shed 6 bases, J shed 5 bases, and the junction held 8 bases outside the gene matches. Germline lookup yields CDR1 MDHEN and CDR2 SYDVKM. This CDR3 has 16 amino acids. CDR3 coding DNA: TGTGCCAGCAGACGGACTAGCGGGGGACGACGAGATACGCAGTATTTT. Protein sequence: CASRRTSGGRRDTQYF.

This clone was recorded a few times. The V call is TRBV15, the J call TRBJ2-7; 7 bases map to TRBD2. Germline V gene data show CDR1 as LNHNV and CDR2 as YYDKDF (reference sequence). V lost 3 bases, J lost 4 bases, and 6 bases stayed unmatched. The CDR3 has 14 amino acids. CDR3 in amino acids: CATSRTTSSYEQYF. In DNA, the CDR3 is TGTGCCACCAGCAGGACGACTAGCTCTTACGAGCAGTACTTC.

This sequence joins TRBV28 and TRBJ2-7; 11 bases fit TRBD2. The CDR3 is 17 residues long. Germline values: CDR1 MDHEN, CDR2 SYDVKM. V shed 5 bases and J 3 bases; nucleotides not matched to a gene: 12. This CDR3 is CASSPPGLAEGGYEQYF. The DNA of the CDR3 is TGTGCCAGCAGTCCTCCGGGACTAGCGGAGGGGGGCTACGAGCAGTACTTC.

This rearrangement joins TRBV30 to TRBJ2-5, with 8 bases fitting TRBD2. This CDR3 region has 15 residues. V dropped 0 bases and J dropped 2; count of bases not matched to a gene: 5. Germline V CDR1 and CDR2: GTSNPN, SVGIG (reference sequence). CDR3 amino acids: CAWSVGGLAQETQYF. The CDR3 DNA follows: TGTGCCTGGAGTGTTGGAGGACTAGCTCAAGAGACCCAGTACTTC. Full variable domain (outside the CDR3, taken from reference TRBV30 and TRBJ2-5): SQTIHQWPATLVQPVGSPLSLECTVEGTSNPNLYWYRQAAGRGLQLLFYSVGIGQISSEVPQNLSASRPQDRQFILSSKKLLLSDSGFYLCAWSVGGLAQETQYFGPGTRLLVL.

CDR3 nucleotides: TGTGCCAGCAAACCCGGGACAGGGATTTTCAACGAGCAGTACTTC. It encodes CASKPGTGIFNEQYF. J is TRBJ2-7 and V is TRBV27, with 9 bases that match TRBD1. From germline, CDR1 is MNHEY and CDR2 SMNVEV (reference sequence). This CDR3 has 15 amino acids. V lost 7 bases to trimming and J lost 5 bases; unmatched junction nucleotides: 12.

The chain employs TRBV19 and TRBJ1-5; 9 bases match TRBD1. The V gene's germline CDR1 is LNHDA and CDR2 SQIVND (reference sequence). The CDR3 has 16 residues. The trim removed 1 base at V and 4 bases at J, leaving 5 bases unmatched. CDR3 in DNA: TGTGCCAGTAGTATAGTTTCGGGACAGGGAAATCAGCCCCAGCATTTT. Translation gives CASSIVSGQGNQPQHF.

V and J are TRBV9 and TRBJ2-7, with D maybe TRBD2 (6 bases). Trimming left V 0 bases short and J 6 bases short, with 10 bases between. CDR1 is SGDLS, CDR2 YYNGEE, per germline. The CDR3 covers 13 residues. For the CDR3, the DNA is TGTGCCAGCAGCGTAGGTGGGGGAGGCGAGCAGTACTTC. It codes for CASSVGGGGEQYF.

V usage is TRBV6-1 and J usage is TRBJ1-2; the D gene is possibly TRBD1 (6 bases). Germline-derived CDR1 and CDR2 are MNHNS and SASEGT. Trimming took off 6 bases at V and 2 bases at J, with 16 bases between the two ends. The CDR3 contains 15 residues. For the CDR3, the DNA is TGTGCCAGCAGCAAACCCACAGGGCCGAACTATGGCTACACCTTC. Protein product: CASSKPTGPNYGYTF.

The chain links TRBV6-5 to TRBJ1-1, with D maybe TRBD1 (5 bases). Germline assignment: CDR1 MNHEY and CDR2 SVGAGI. This CDR3 spans 14 amino acids. V was trimmed by 0 bases and J by 6 bases, leaving 11 bases between them. CDR3 sequence reads: CASSYSDRVAEAFF. The CDR3 coding sequence is TGTGCCAGCAGTTACTCAGACAGAGTAGCTGAAGCTTTCTTT.

The rearrangement links TRBV5-1 to TRBJ1-6; D is possibly TRBD1 (5 bases). CDR1 is SGHRS, CDR2 YFSETQ, per germline. Trimming stripped 0 bases from V and 2 bases from J, with 9 bases between. This CDR3 has 16 residues. CDR3 region: CASSLAGGAYNSPLHF. In DNA, the CDR3 is TGCGCCAGCAGCTTGGCCGGGGGGGCCTATAATTCACCCCTCCACTTT.

V is TRBV30 and J is TRBJ1-5; D is unclear. CDR3 length: 15 residues. Germline assignment: CDR1 GTSNPN and CDR2 SVGIG (reference sequence). Between the trimmed V and J ends, which lost 0 bases and 0 bases, there was a span of 9 bases. In DNA, the CDR3 is TGTGCCTGGAGTGTCGATGGGAGTAGCAATCAGCCCCAGCATTTT. Translated: CAWSVDGSSNQPQHF.

In DNA form, the CDR3 reads TGTGCCAGCAGCAGGAGAGCCTATAGCAATCAGCCCCAGCATTTT. Amino acids: CASSRRAYSNQPQHF. This chain uses TRBV21-1 with TRBJ1-5. TRBV21-1 is a pseudogene segment. This CDR3 has 15 residues.

The V call is TRBV27, the J call TRBJ2-7; D ambiguous. CDR3 size: 15 residues. The germline V gene has CDR1 MNHEY and CDR2 SMNVEV (reference sequence). V lost 4 bases and J 2 bases, leaving 15 bases between the germline ends. The CDR3 DNA is TGTGCCAGCAGTTCGTTCGGAGCTTCTCCCTACGAGCAGTACTTC. This encodes CASSSFGASPYEQYF.

As for this clone: Other DNA sequences in this specimen translate into the identical CDR3. The rearrangement joins TRBV27 to TRBJ1-1; D might be TRBD1 (5 bases). This CDR3 spans 13 amino acids. The germline V and J ends were trimmed by 4 bases and 4 bases, with 10 bases remaining between them. Germline CDR1 reads MNHEY; CDR2 reads SMNVEV (reference sequence). The DNA for the CDR3 is TGTGCCAGCAGTTCACGGGGGACCACTGAAGCTTTCTTT. Its protein is CASSSRGTTEAFF.

The V call is TRBV28, the J call TRBJ1-1; 7 nucleotides align to TRBD1. The CDR3 is made up of 14 amino acids. V lost 5 bases and J lost 4; bases outside the gene matches: 7. Germline values: CDR1 MDHEN, CDR2 SYDVKM. The CDR3 coding sequence is TGTGCCAGCAGTCCCATCAGGGGGAGCACTGAAGCTTTCTTT. Translated, it gives CASSPIRGSTEAFF. Complete variable domain (other parts from reference TRBV28 and TRBJ1-1): DVKVTQSSRYLVKRTGEKVFLECVQDMDHENMFWYRQDPGLGLRLIYFSYDVKMKEKGDIPEGYSVSREKKERFSLILESASTNQTSMYLCASSPIRGSTEAFFGQGTRLTVV.

This chain uses TRBV7-6 with TRBJ2-3; 8 bases align to TRBD1. V was pared by 2 bases and J by 0 bases, with 1 base of the junction left unmatched. The CDR3 is made up of 15 amino acids. CDR1 is SGHVS and CDR2 is FNYEAQ in the germline V gene. This CDR3 is CASSLRTGSTDTQYF. CDR3 sequence (DNA): TGTGCCAGCAGCTTAAGGACAGGGAGCACAGATACGCAGTATTTT.